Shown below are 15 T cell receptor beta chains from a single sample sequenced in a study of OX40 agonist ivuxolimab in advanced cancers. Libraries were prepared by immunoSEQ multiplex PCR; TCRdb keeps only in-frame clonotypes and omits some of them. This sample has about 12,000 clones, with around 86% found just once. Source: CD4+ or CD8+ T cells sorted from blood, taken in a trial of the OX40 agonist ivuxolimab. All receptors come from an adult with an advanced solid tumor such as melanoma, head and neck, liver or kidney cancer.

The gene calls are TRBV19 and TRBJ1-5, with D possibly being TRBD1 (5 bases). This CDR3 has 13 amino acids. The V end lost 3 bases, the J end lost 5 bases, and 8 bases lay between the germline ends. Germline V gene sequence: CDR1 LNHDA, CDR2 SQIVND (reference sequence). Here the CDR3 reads CASSILGDQPQHF. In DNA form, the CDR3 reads TGTGCCAGTAGTATTTTGGGGGATCAGCCCCAGCATTTT.

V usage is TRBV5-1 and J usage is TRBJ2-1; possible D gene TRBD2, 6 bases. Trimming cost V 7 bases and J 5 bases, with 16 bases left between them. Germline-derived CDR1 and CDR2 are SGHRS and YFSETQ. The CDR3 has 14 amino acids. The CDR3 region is CASHEGRFNNEQFF. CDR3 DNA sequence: TGCGCCAGCCACGAGGGGAGGTTTAACAATGAGCAGTTCTTC.

The CDR3 is CASSFIGGGSYNEQFF. Written as DNA, the CDR3 is TGTGCCAGCAGCTTTATAGGTGGCGGATCCTACAATGAGCAGTTCTTC. V and J are TRBV11-2 and TRBJ2-1; the D is unclear. The CDR3 runs to 16 residues. From germline, CDR1 is SGHAT and CDR2 FQNNGV. Between the trimmed V and J ends, which lost 3 bases and 1 base, there was a span of 13 bases.

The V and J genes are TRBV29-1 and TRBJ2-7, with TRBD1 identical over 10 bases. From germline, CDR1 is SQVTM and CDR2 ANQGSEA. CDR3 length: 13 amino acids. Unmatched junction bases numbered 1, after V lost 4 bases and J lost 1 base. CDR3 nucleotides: TGCAGCGTTGGGACAGGGGGGTCCTACGAGCAGTACTTC. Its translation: CSVGTGGSYEQYF.

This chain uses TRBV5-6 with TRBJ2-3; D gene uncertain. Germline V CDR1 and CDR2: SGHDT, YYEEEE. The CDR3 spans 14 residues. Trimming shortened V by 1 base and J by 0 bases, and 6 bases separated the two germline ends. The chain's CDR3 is CASSLSPSTDTQYF. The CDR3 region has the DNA TGTGCCAGCAGCTTGTCACCTAGCACAGATACGCAGTATTTT. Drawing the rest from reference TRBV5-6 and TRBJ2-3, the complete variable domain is DAGVTQSPTHLIKTRGQQVTLRCSPKSGHDTVSWYQQALGQGPQFIFQYYEEEERQRGNFPDRFSGHQFPNYSSELNVNALLLGDSALYLCASSLSPSTDTQYFGPGTRLTVL.

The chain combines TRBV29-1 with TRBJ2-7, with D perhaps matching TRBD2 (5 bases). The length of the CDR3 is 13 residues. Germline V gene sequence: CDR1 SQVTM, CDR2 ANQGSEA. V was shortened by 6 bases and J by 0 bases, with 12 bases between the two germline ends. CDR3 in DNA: TGCAGCGTGCCAGTGGGGAGCTCCTACGAGCAGTACTTC. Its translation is CSVPVGSSYEQYF.

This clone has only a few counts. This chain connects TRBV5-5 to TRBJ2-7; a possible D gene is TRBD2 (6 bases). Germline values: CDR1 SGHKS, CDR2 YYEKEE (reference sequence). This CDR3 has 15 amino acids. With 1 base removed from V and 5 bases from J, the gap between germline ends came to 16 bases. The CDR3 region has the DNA TGTGCCAGCAGCTTGAATGGCAACTCGGGGGACGAGCAGTACTTC. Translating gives CASSLNGNSGDEQYF. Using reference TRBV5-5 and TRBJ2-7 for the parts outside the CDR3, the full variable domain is DAGVTQSPTHLIKTRGQQVTLRCSPISGHKSVSWYQQVLGQGPQFIFQYYEKEERGRGNFPDRFSARQFPNYSSELNVNALLLGDSALYLCASSLNGNSGDEQYFGPGTRLTVT.

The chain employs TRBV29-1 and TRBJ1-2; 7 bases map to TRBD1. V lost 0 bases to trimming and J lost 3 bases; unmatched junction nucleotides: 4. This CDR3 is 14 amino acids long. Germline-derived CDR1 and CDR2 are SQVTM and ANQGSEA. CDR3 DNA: TGCAGCGTTGAAGATCGCAGGGGGTACTATGGCTACACCTTC. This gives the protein CSVEDRRGYYGYTF.

As DNA, the CDR3 is TGTGCCAGCAGCTTAGACAGGGGAAGCTACGAGCAGTACTTC. Translating gives CASSLDRGSYEQYF. The chain recombines TRBV13 with TRBJ2-7; TRBD1 aligns across 7 bases. The CDR3 runs 14 residues. Germline CDR1 is PRHDT and CDR2 is FYEKMQ (reference sequence). J lost 3 bases, V lost 1 base, and 3 bases had no gene match. Using reference TRBV13 and TRBJ2-7 for the parts outside the CDR3, the full variable domain is AAGVIQSPRHLIKEKRETATLKCYPIPRHDTVYWYQQGPGQDPQFLISFYEKMQSDKGSIPDRFSAQQFSDYHSELNMSSLELGDSALYFCASSLDRGSYEQYFGPGTRLTVT.

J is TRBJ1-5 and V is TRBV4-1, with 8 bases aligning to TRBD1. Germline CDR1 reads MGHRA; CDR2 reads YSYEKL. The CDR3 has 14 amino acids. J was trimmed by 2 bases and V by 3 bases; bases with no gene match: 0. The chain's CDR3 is CASSQDRGNQPQHF. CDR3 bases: TGCGCCAGCAGCCAGGACAGGGGCAATCAGCCCCAGCATTTT.

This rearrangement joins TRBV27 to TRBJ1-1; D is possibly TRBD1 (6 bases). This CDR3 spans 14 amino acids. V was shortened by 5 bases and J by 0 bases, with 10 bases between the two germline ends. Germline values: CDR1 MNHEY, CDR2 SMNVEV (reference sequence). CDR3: CASSTGLMNTEAFF. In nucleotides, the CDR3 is TGTGCCAGCAGTACAGGGCTCATGAACACTGAAGCTTTCTTT.

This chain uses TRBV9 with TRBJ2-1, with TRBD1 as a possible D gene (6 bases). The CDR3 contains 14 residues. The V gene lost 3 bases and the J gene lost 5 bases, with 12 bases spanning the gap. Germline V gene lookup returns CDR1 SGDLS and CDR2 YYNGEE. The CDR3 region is CASSERTVDNEQFF. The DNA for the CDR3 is TGTGCCAGCAGCGAGCGGACAGTCGACAATGAGCAGTTCTTC.

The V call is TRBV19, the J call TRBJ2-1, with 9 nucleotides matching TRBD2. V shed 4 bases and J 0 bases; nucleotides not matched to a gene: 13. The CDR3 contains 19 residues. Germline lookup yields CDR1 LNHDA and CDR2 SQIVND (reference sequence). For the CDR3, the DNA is TGTGCCAGTAGTACCCCCTGGCGGGAGGGCCACAGCTCCTACAATGAGCAGTTCTTC. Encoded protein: CASSTPWREGHSSYNEQFF.

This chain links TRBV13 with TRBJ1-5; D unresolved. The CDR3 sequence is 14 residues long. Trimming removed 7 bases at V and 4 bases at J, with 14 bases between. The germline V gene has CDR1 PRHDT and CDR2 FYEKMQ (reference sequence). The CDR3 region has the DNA TGTGCCAGCATAGGGTTTTGGAGTAATCAGCCCCAGCATTTT. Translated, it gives CASIGFWSNQPQHF.

The CDR3 DNA reads as TGTGCCAGCAGCCCAAGTAGTGGGGCCTACGAGCAGTACTTC. Protein sequence: CASSPSSGAYEQYF. The J gene is TRBJ2-7, the V gene TRBV9; unclear D gene. In germline, CDR1 is SGDLS, CDR2 YYNGEE. Between the trimmed V and J ends, which lost 4 bases and 2 bases, there was a span of 13 bases. This CDR3 contains 14 residues.